What follows are 26 T cell receptor beta chains derived from one specimen sequenced in a study of beta chain features in type 1 diabetes. Every isolated RNA sample was fully reverse transcribed, so sequencing captured expressed TCRB transcripts. TCRdb keeps only in-frame clones here, not all; method: immunoSEQ multiplex PCR. The sample shows 200,000 to 300,000 clones, roughly 10% of them seen only once. General study findings and limits: Moderately but significantly shorter TCRB CDR3s were found in Type 1 diabetes patients in all four CD4+ subsets.

No cognate antigen is known for these TCRs. Specimen: naive CD4+ T cells from blood. The origin of the receptors is a man younger than 45 with type 1 diabetes.

This clone showed up just a few times. The chain employs TRBV9 and TRBJ2-1, with 13 bases matching TRBD2. There are 15 residues in the CDR3. Germline CDR1 SGDLS, CDR2 YYNGEE. J was trimmed by 9 bases and V by 0 bases; bases with no gene match: 3. DNA for the CDR3: TGTGCCAGCAGCGTAGCGGGGACTAGCGGGGTTGAGCAGTTCTTC. Translation: CASSVAGTSGVEQFF.

The V gene is TRBV12-5, the J gene TRBJ2-5; the D gene is possibly TRBD1 (5 bases). There are 13 residues in the CDR3. Trimming removed 2 bases at V and 8 bases at J, with 12 bases between. Germline assignment: CDR1 LGHNT and CDR2 FRNRAP. The CDR3 sequence is CASGLRQGYTQYF. CDR3 nucleotides: TGTGCTAGTGGTTTGAGGCAGGGATATACCCAGTACTTC.

The chain recombines TRBV7-2 with TRBJ1-3, with no clear D. V lost 8 bases and J lost 4, with 9 bases in between. Germline-derived CDR1 and CDR2 are SGHTA and FQGNSA. CDR3 size: 12 residues. In DNA, the CDR3 is TGTGCCAGCGGCAGATTCGGAAACACCATATATTTT. Protein: CASGRFGNTIYF.

V is TRBV6-6 and J is TRBJ2-7; TRBD1 might be the D (5 bases). Germline CDR1 is MNHNY and CDR2 is SVGAGI (reference sequence). V was cut by 6 bases and J by 0 bases, with 12 bases left in between. The CDR3 has 14 amino acids. CDR3 DNA sequence: TGTGCCAGCAGGGGGCCAGCCTCCTCCTACGAGCAGTACTTC. It specifies CASRGPASSYEQYF.

This clone was recorded a few times. This chain joins TRBV4-2 and TRBJ2-3, with D perhaps matching TRBD2 (7 bases). Between the trimmed V and J ends, which lost 3 bases and 2 bases, there was a span of 18 bases. This CDR3 has 17 residues. Germline lookup yields CDR1 LGHNA and CDR2 YNFKEQ. In DNA, the CDR3 is TGTGCCAGCAGCCAGGCTGTTCGGGGGGCCCTCACAGATACGCAGTATTTT. It yields the protein CASSQAVRGALTDTQYF.

The chain uses TRBV6-5 and TRBJ1-2; maybe TRBD1 (5 bases). Germline V gene sequence: CDR1 MNHEY, CDR2 SVGAGI. The V and J ends lost 8 bases and 6 bases respectively, with 16 bases between them. The CDR3 loop spans 13 amino acids. In DNA, the CDR3 is TGTGCCAGCGGCCACCGTGGGGCGGATGGCTACACCTTC. Amino acid sequence: CASGHRGADGYTF.

With respect to this clone: Mismatch with germline at one junction end may stem from a read error. V usage is TRBV7-7 and J usage is TRBJ2-5, with 7 bases matching TRBD1. CDR1 SSHAT and CDR2 FNYEAQ come from the germline V gene (reference sequence). This CDR3 has 13 residues. The CDR3 sequence is CASSSGGSETQYF. The CDR3 DNA follows: TGTGCTAGCAGCTCAGGGGGTTCGGAGACCCAGTACTTC.

This rearrangement joins TRBV18 to TRBJ2-1; TRBD1 might be the D (5 bases). The CDR3 runs 14 residues. Trimming left V 2 bases short and J 4 bases short, with 9 bases between. CDR1 and CDR2 (germline): KGHSH, LQKENI. CDR3 sequence (DNA): TGTGCCAGCTCACCAACTCGACAGTACAATGAGCAGTTCTTC. Amino acids: CASSPTRQYNEQFF.

The J gene is TRBJ1-4, the V gene TRBV4-3; the D gene is possibly TRBD1 (6 bases). V was clipped by 3 bases and J by 4 bases, with 15 bases between them. Germline V gene data show CDR1 as LGHNA and CDR2 as YSLEER. The CDR3 has 16 residues. CDR3 in DNA: TGCGCCAGCAGCCAGGGAACAGGGCTGGTTAATGAAAAACTGTTTTTT. Its protein is CASSQGTGLVNEKLFF.

The chain links TRBV28 to TRBJ2-7; TRBD2 agrees at 11 bases. V shed 6 bases, J shed 6 bases, and the junction held 7 bases outside the gene matches. Germline V gives CDR1 MDHEN, CDR2 SYDVKM. The CDR3 has 14 residues. The CDR3 is CASRDLAGGGEQYF. CDR3 coding DNA: TGTGCCAGCAGAGATCTAGCGGGGGGCGGCGAGCAGTACTTC.

This chain links TRBV7-2 with TRBJ1-1; no definite D call. Trimming took off 3 bases at V and 2 bases at J, with 10 bases between the two ends. Germline CDR1 reads SGHTA; CDR2 reads FQGNSA. The CDR3 length is 14 residues. The CDR3 DNA reads as TGTGCCAGCAGCTTTGACGGACTAAACACTGAAGCTTTCTTT. Protein product: CASSFDGLNTEAFF.

In its sample, this clone was seen a few times. The chain joins TRBV7-2 to TRBJ1-2, with D unresolved. Germline loops: CDR1 SGHTA, CDR2 FQGNSA. This CDR3 is built from 15 residues. The V and J ends lost 5 bases and 4 bases respectively, with 17 bases between them. CDR3 loop: CASSPGMEGIYGYTF. CDR3 in DNA: TGTGCCAGCAGCCCTGGGATGGAGGGAATCTATGGCTACACCTTC.

This clone was found a few times. This chain links TRBV10-3 with TRBJ2-6, with no clear D. Germline loops: CDR1 ENHRY, CDR2 SYGVKD. Deletions cut 9 bases from V and 1 base from J, with 4 bases between. The CDR3 is 12 amino acids. The CDR3, as DNA: TGTGCCATTCGGTCTGGGGCCAACGTCCTGACTTTC. As protein: CAIRSGANVLTF.

This chain uses TRBV7-3 with TRBJ2-2; D gene ambiguous. The V end lost 7 bases, the J end lost 6 bases, and 15 bases lay between the germline ends. This CDR3 is 14 amino acids long. CDR1 and CDR2 (germline): SGHTA, FQGTGA. CDR3 amino acids: CASTLTSGPGELFF. CDR3 coding DNA: TGTGCCAGCACCCTCACCAGTGGGCCCGGGGAGCTGTTTTTT.

In this sample, this clone turned up a few times. The V and J genes are TRBV2 and TRBJ1-1; D gene unclear. The CDR3 extends over 13 amino acids. Per germline, CDR1 SNHLY and CDR2 FYNNEI. Deletions cut 0 bases from V and 8 bases from J, with 10 bases between. The CDR3 here is CASSEARRGEAFF. DNA for the CDR3: TGTGCCAGCAGTGAAGCGCGACGCGGAGAAGCTTTCTTT.

This chain connects TRBV5-1 to TRBJ2-7; the D is unclear. The CDR3 totals 15 residues. V was trimmed by 0 bases and J by 2 bases, leaving 12 bases between them. Germline V gene data show CDR1 as SGHRS and CDR2 as YFSETQ. For the CDR3, the DNA is TGCGCCAGCAGCTTGGGGCACTCAGGCCCCTACGAGCAGTACTTC. It yields the protein CASSLGHSGPYEQYF. Full variable domain (rest looked up from reference TRBV5-1 and TRBJ2-7): KAGVTQTPRYLIKTRGQQVTLSCSPISGHRSVSWYQQTPGQGLQFLFEYFSETQRNKGNFPGRFSGRQFSNSRSEMNVSTLELGDSALYLCASSLGHSGPYEQYFGPGTRLTVT.

This chain links TRBV28 with TRBJ2-5, with a tentative D call TRBD2 (7 bases). The CDR3 has 15 amino acids. V shed 2 bases and J shed 1 base, with 11 bases lying between them. Germline assignment: CDR1 MDHEN and CDR2 SYDVKM. This CDR3 is CASSLAGAFQETQYF. The CDR3 coding sequence is TGTGCCAGCAGTTTAGCGGGGGCCTTCCAAGAGACCCAGTACTTC. Based on the CDR3 plus reference TRBV28 and TRBJ2-5, the full variable domain is DVKVTQSSRYLVKRTGEKVFLECVQDMDHENMFWYRQDPGLGLRLIYFSYDVKMKEKGDIPEGYSVSREKKERFSLILESASTNQTSMYLCASSLAGAFQETQYFGPGTRLLVL.

The rearrangement joins TRBV6-6 to TRBJ1-1; 9 nucleotides line up with TRBD1. Germline V lookup: CDR1 MNHNY, CDR2 SVGAGI (reference sequence). The V segment lost 6 bases and the J segment 3 bases; nucleotides outside the gene matches: 8. The CDR3 length is 15 residues. CDR3 sequence: CASSPRGTGYTEAFF. The CDR3 region has the DNA TGTGCCAGCAGCCCTCGGGGGACAGGGTACACTGAAGCTTTCTTT.

The V call is TRBV5-6, the J call TRBJ2-5, with a tentative D call TRBD1 (5 bases). Germline V lookup: CDR1 SGHDT, CDR2 YYEEEE. Trimming left V 4 bases short and J 4 bases short, with 17 bases between. This CDR3 contains 15 residues. The CDR3 reads CASSEKSREGETQYF. Written as DNA, the CDR3 is TGTGCCAGCAGCGAGAAATCCAGGGAAGGAGAGACCCAGTACTTC.

The CDR3 DNA follows: TGTGCCAGCAGTGATCGTCCTCAAGAGACCCAGTACTTC. Protein product: CASSDRPQETQYF. The chain combines TRBV2 with TRBJ2-5, with D unclear. The CDR3 is made up of 13 amino acids. Between the trimmed V and J ends, which lost 3 bases and 2 bases, there was a span of 7 bases. The germline CDR1 and CDR2 sequences are SNHLY and FYNNEI.

V is TRBV7-9 and J is TRBJ2-3; the D gene is possibly TRBD2 (6 bases). The germline V and J ends were trimmed by 5 bases and 2 bases, with 14 bases remaining between them. The CDR3 is made up of 15 amino acids. From germline, CDR1 is SEHNR and CDR2 FQNEAQ (reference sequence). The CDR3 DNA is TGTGCCAGCAGCGAACTATCGGGGGACACAGATACGCAGTATTTT. Translation: CASSELSGDTDTQYF.

This clone was observed a handful of times. As DNA, the CDR3 is TGCAGCGTTGTTACCTTTATCGGGGACATTCAGTACTTC. Translating gives CSVVTFIGDIQYF. The chain carries TRBV29-1 and TRBJ2-4; D possibly corresponds to TRBD2 (5 bases). There are 13 residues in the CDR3. CDR1 and CDR2 from the germline V gene are SQVTM and ANQGSEA. V was clipped by 4 bases and J by 8 bases, with 15 bases between them.

The J gene is TRBJ2-2, the V gene TRBV4-2; D is ambiguous. Trimming removed 4 bases from V and 3 bases from J, with 6 bases in between. The CDR3 totals 13 residues. Germline CDR1 and CDR2: LGHNA and YNFKEQ. CDR3 region: CASSPSYTGELFF. The CDR3 nucleotides read TGTGCCAGCAGCCCCAGTTACACCGGGGAGCTGTTTTTT.

The rearrangement joins TRBV5-6 to TRBJ2-3; TRBD2 agrees at 10 bases. The CDR3 runs 15 residues. Losses at the gene ends were 1 base for V and 1 base for J; bases not matched to a gene: 0. Germline V gene lookup returns CDR1 SGHDT and CDR2 YYEEEE. CDR3 region: CASSLLAGGTDTQYF. The CDR3 region has the DNA TGTGCCAGCAGCTTGCTAGCGGGGGGCACAGATACGCAGTATTTT.

J is TRBJ1-5 and V is TRBV4-1; TRBD1 is a possible D gene (5 bases). CDR1 and CDR2 from the germline V gene are MGHRA and YSYEKL. This CDR3 has 14 amino acids. V was pared by 4 bases and J by 4 bases, with 11 bases between. As DNA, the CDR3 is TGCGCCAGCAGCCTAAGGACATTGAATCAGCCCCAGCATTTT. Translating gives CASSLRTLNQPQHF.

This clone turned up a few times. The rearrangement links TRBV11-2 to TRBJ2-3, with D uncertain. V was trimmed by 5 bases and J by 4 bases, leaving 13 bases between them. Germline CDR1 is SGHAT and CDR2 is FQNNGV. The CDR3 covers 14 residues. For the CDR3, the DNA is TGTGCCAGCAGCCCGGTCACCGGTTCAGATACGCAGTATTTT. It is translated as CASSPVTGSDTQYF.